This T cell receptor beta chain was identified during a study of neurological immune-mediated disorders. Study results and caveats: Because no CDR3 amino acid sequences were shared across subjects by expanded clones, private repertoires were suggested in all groups.

This clonotype appeared a few times. Its matching antigen is unknown. TCRdb called the 5' RACE reads again in MiXCR, with one record for every CDR3 protein. The sample consists of approximately 58,000 distinct CDR3 sequences, around 10% of them appearing once. V shed 2 bases and J 8 bases; nucleotides not matched to a gene: 8. CDR3 length: 15 residues. Germline lookup yields CDR1 ENHRY and CDR2 SYGVKD. V usage is TRBV10-3 and J usage is TRBJ1-2; 10 bases map to TRBD1. The sequence came from a man aged 55-75 years in good health. The sequencing sample was made of PBMCs. The CDR3 DNA reads as TGTGCCATCAGTGAGCTTCAGGGGACAGGGGAAGGCTACACCTTC. It encodes CAISELQGTGEGYTF.